Listed here are 22 T cell receptor beta chains from one sample, sequenced in a study of shared clonotypes between healthy human individuals. Some clones are missing from TCRdb's copy, which holds only in-frame ones; the method was immunoSEQ multiplex PCR. The sample lists about 490,000 clones, around four fifths occurring once. Sequences were obtained from PBMCs. Every receptor here comes from a woman between 40 and 55 years old in good health. Some clones in this sample may be carry-over from other donors' samples.

V usage is TRBV7-2 and J usage is TRBJ2-5; 7 nucleotides match TRBD2. Germline values: CDR1 SGHTA, CDR2 FQGNSA. The CDR3 extends over 16 amino acids. The junction had 10 bases not matched to a gene; V was cut back by 1 base and J by 5 bases. The CDR3 spells CASSLGGGRGLETQYF. CDR3 coding DNA: TGTGCCAGCAGCTTAGGAGGCGGGAGAGGCTTGGAGACCCAGTACTTC.

This clone was recorded once. This sequence joins TRBV5-6 and TRBJ2-5; 7 bases are a match to TRBD1. Trimming removed 4 bases from V and 3 bases from J; junction bases left unmatched: 6. The CDR3 contains 14 residues. Germline CDR1 SGHDT, CDR2 YYEEEE. The CDR3 DNA is TGTGCCAGCAGCAACAAGGGACAGAAAGAGACCCAGTACTTC. Protein: CASSNKGQKETQYF. Full variable domain (missing parts from reference TRBV5-6 and TRBJ2-5): DAGVTQSPTHLIKTRGQQVTLRCSPKSGHDTVSWYQQALGQGPQFIFQYYEEEERQRGNFPDRFSGHQFPNYSSELNVNALLLGDSALYLCASSNKGQKETQYFGPGTRLLVL.

This chain connects TRBV5-1 to TRBJ2-4, with 7 positions matching TRBD2. Germline V gene sequence: CDR1 SGHRS, CDR2 YFSETQ. Losses at the gene ends were 3 bases for V and 8 bases for J; bases not matched to a gene: 8. This CDR3 contains 14 residues. CDR3 sequence: CASSSQTSLDIQYF. As DNA, the CDR3 is TGCGCCAGCAGCTCCCAGACTAGCCTAGACATTCAGTACTTC.

The chain joins TRBV13 to TRBJ2-1; 7 bases line up with TRBD2. Germline CDR1 PRHDT, CDR2 FYEKMQ (reference sequence). Germline trimming cut 0 bases from V and 0 bases from J; bases unmatched to any gene: 2. The CDR3 loop spans 16 amino acids. CDR3 coding DNA: TGTGCCAGCAGCTTAGGCGGGAGGATCTCCTACAATGAGCAGTTCTTC. It is translated as CASSLGGRISYNEQFF.

V gene TRBV7-8 combines with J gene TRBJ2-1; 11 bases are shared with TRBD2. Losses at the gene ends were 2 bases for V and 4 bases for J; bases not matched to a gene: 10. The CDR3 loop spans 18 amino acids. Per germline, CDR1 SGHVS and CDR2 FQNEAQ. The CDR3 protein is CASSLRTSGLAPYNEQFF. The CDR3 bases are TGTGCCAGCAGCTTACGGACTAGCGGGTTGGCCCCATACAATGAGCAGTTCTTC. The whole variable domain, remainder taken from reference TRBV7-8 and TRBJ2-1, is GAGVSQSPRYKVAKRGQDVALRCDPISGHVSLFWYQQALGQGPEFLTYFQNEAQLDKSGLPSDRFFAERPEGSVSTLKIQRTQQEDSAVYLCASSLRTSGLAPYNEQFFGPGTRLTVL.

This chain links TRBV28 with TRBJ2-6; possibly TRBD2 for D (6 bases). Gene TRBJ2-7 matches the end of the DNA better, so the J call may be wrong. In germline, CDR1 is MDHEN, CDR2 SYDVKM. The CDR3 runs 12 residues. CDR3 region: CASKEGKYEQYF. CDR3 in DNA: TGTGCCAGCAAGGAGGGGAAGTACGAGCAGTACTTC.

Comment on this clone: Other DNA sequences in the sample encode the same CDR3. This sequence joins TRBV10-2 and TRBJ2-1, with 8 positions matching TRBD2. Germline CDR1 WSHSY, CDR2 SAAADI. The V and J ends lost 5 bases and 3 bases, in that order; junction bases with no gene match: 3. This CDR3 has 14 amino acids. The CDR3 region is CASSLSGIYNEQFF. The CDR3 bases are TGCGCCAGCAGTCTTAGCGGGATCTACAATGAGCAGTTCTTC.

V is TRBV5-4 and J is TRBJ2-7; maybe TRBD2 (5 bases). V lost 0 bases, J lost 3 bases, and 13 bases lay in between. This CDR3 is 15 amino acids long. CDR1 SGHNT and CDR2 YYREEE come from the germline V gene (reference sequence). The CDR3 sequence is CASSLGLGEVYEQYF. The CDR3 bases are TGTGCCAGCAGCTTGGGACTGGGAGAAGTCTACGAGCAGTACTTC.

The rearrangement joins TRBV28 to TRBJ2-2; D gene uncertain. The length of the CDR3 is 12 residues. Trimming removed 6 bases at V and 6 bases at J, with 8 bases between. Per germline, CDR1 MDHEN and CDR2 SYDVKM. In DNA, the CDR3 is TGTGCCAGCAGCCCCTATGCCGGGGAGCTGTTTTTT. Protein product: CASSPYAGELFF.

DNA of the CDR3: TGTGCCAGCAGAAAGCCGACAGGGGGAGGCGAGACCCAGTACTTC. As protein: CASRKPTGGGETQYF. The chain joins TRBV28 to TRBJ2-5; 9 bases align to TRBD1. V was clipped by 6 bases and J by 5 bases; unmatched bases: 10. The CDR3 runs to 15 residues. Germline CDR1 reads MDHEN; CDR2 reads SYDVKM.

Only a few counts were recorded for this clone. This chain uses TRBV10-3 with TRBJ2-7; 8 bases are shared with TRBD2. Germline V lookup: CDR1 ENHRY, CDR2 SYGVKD. Losses at the gene ends were 0 bases for V and 2 bases for J; bases not matched to a gene: 0. The CDR3 contains 14 residues. The DNA for the CDR3 is TGTGCCATCAGTGAGTCGGGACTAGCCTACGAGCAGTACTTC. It translates to CAISESGLAYEQYF.

This clone was observed many times. The V call is TRBV6-4, the J call TRBJ2-3; 8 nucleotides align to TRBD1. The CDR3 contains 15 residues. The germline V gene has CDR1 MRHNA and CDR2 SNTAGT. Unmatched junction bases numbered 3, after V lost 0 bases and J lost 4 bases. The CDR3 here is CASSDSTGDADTQYF. CDR3 nucleotide sequence: TGTGCCAGCAGTGACTCGACAGGGGACGCAGATACGCAGTATTTT.

The V call is TRBV5-4, the J call TRBJ1-1, with D perhaps matching TRBD1 (5 bases). Trimming removed 0 bases at V and 5 bases at J, with 17 bases between. The CDR3 totals 16 residues. CDR1 SGHNT and CDR2 YYREEE come from the germline V gene (reference sequence). The CDR3 protein is CASSLGRDRGETEAFF. The CDR3 region has the DNA TGTGCCAGCAGCTTGGGAAGGGACCGAGGGGAAACTGAAGCTTTCTTT.

As regards this clone: A much larger clone differs by one base, so this may be a read error. The genes are TRBV30 and TRBJ1-5, with D perhaps TRBD1 (6 bases). Germline assignment: CDR1 GTSNPN and CDR2 SVGIG (reference sequence). The CDR3 consists of 16 residues. The CDR3 region is CAWSVGGDYSSQPQHF. CDR3 nucleotide sequence: TGTGCCTGGAGTGTAGGGGGTGACTATAGCAGTCAGCCCCAGCATTTT.

Comments on this clone: The junction does not match germline at one end; this may be a read error. The chain has TRBV7-9 and TRBJ2-7; maybe TRBD2 (7 bases). Germline CDR1 and CDR2: SEHNR and FQNEAQ (reference sequence). CDR3 length: 16 residues. The CDR3 here is CACSLGGGLAVREQYF. CDR3 DNA: TGTGCCTGCAGCTTAGGGGGGGGCTTGGCGGTACGCGAGCAGTACTTC.

Comment on this clone: A much larger clone lies one base from this, so it may be a read error. V usage is TRBV27 and J usage is TRBJ2-7, with D possibly being TRBD2 (6 bases). Deletions cut 7 bases from V and 2 bases from J, with 18 bases between. This CDR3 comprises 15 residues. Germline values: CDR1 MNHEY, CDR2 SMNVEV (reference sequence). CDR3: CASIRHGAGTYEQYF. In DNA form, the CDR3 reads TGTGCCAGCATCCGGCATGGGGCGGGAACCTACGAGCAGTACTTC.

The rearrangement joins TRBV28 to TRBJ1-5; D is undetermined. The CDR3 extends over 15 amino acids. The germline V gene encodes CDR1 MDHEN and CDR2 SYDVKM. V lost 8 bases, J lost 7 bases, and 21 bases lay in between. The CDR3 protein is CASHRGGIESQPQHF. The CDR3 DNA follows: TGTGCCAGCCACCGGGGTGGGATTGAGTCGCAGCCCCAGCATTTT.

The chain has TRBV27 and TRBJ1-1, with D perhaps matching TRBD1 (5 bases). Trimming stripped 0 bases from V and 3 bases from J, with 8 bases between. The CDR3 extends over 14 amino acids. In germline, CDR1 is MNHEY, CDR2 SMNVEV (reference sequence). The CDR3 here is CASSLSLGDTEAFF. The CDR3 bases are TGTGCCAGCAGTTTATCTTTGGGGGACACTGAAGCTTTCTTT.

With respect to this clone: Other DNA sequences in the same sample also yield this CDR3. The chain combines TRBV27 with TRBJ1-2, with TRBD1 matching over 8 bases. This CDR3 region has 13 residues. V dropped 3 bases and J dropped 6; count of bases not matched to a gene: 3. Germline V gives CDR1 MNHEY, CDR2 SMNVEV (reference sequence). CDR3 sequence: CASSFDRGDGYTF. In DNA form, the CDR3 reads TGTGCCAGCAGTTTCGACAGGGGTGATGGCTACACCTTC.

J is TRBJ1-6 and V is TRBV11-2; no clear D gene. The CDR3 totals 14 residues. Per germline, CDR1 SGHAT and CDR2 FQNNGV. V lost 0 bases and J lost 11, with 11 bases in between. The CDR3 spells CASSLERRSAPLHF. In DNA form, the CDR3 reads TGTGCCAGCAGCTTAGAGAGGAGGTCGGCACCCCTCCACTTT.

About this clone: This is likely an artifact of a read error, given a far larger clone one base away. The chain has TRBV28 and TRBJ1-2; TRBD1 aligns across 7 bases. The V gene end was trimmed by 8 bases and the J gene end by 7 bases; junction bases not matched to a gene: 16. This CDR3 region has 15 residues. The germline V gene has CDR1 MDHEN and CDR2 SYDVKM. CDR3 amino acids: CASGPSDRDNPGYTF. The CDR3 region has the DNA TGTGCCAGCGGTCCTTCCGACAGGGACAACCCTGGCTACACCTTC.

Of note for this clone: The identical CDR3 is also encoded by other nucleotide sequences in the sample. J is TRBJ1-1 and V is TRBV28; TRBD1 matches at 10 bases. There are 14 residues in the CDR3. Germline values: CDR1 MDHEN, CDR2 SYDVKM. With 6 bases clipped from V and 5 bases from J, the junction kept 6 bases outside the gene matches. For the CDR3, the DNA is TGTGCCAGCAGCCCCGGACAGGGGGATACTGAAGCTTTCTTT. Its protein is CASSPGQGDTEAFF.